This TCR beta chain was sequenced during a study of cytomegalovirus exposure and HLA in healthy donors. Findings and caveats of the study: Later analysis found that TCR beta chains associated with HLA were more clonally expanded than other, equally common chains. Presence/absence analyses assumed roughly uniform sequencing depth across donors, which may not hold.

CDR1 and CDR2 (germline): SGDLS, YYNGEE. The CDR3 length is 15 residues. Trimming removed 3 bases from V and 6 bases from J; junction bases left unmatched: 7. PCR was performed using 60 Vbeta and 13 Jbeta primers. Authors' processing steps: An analysis that came later counted approximately 76 million unique TCR beta chains, about 10 million shared. TCRdb's copy holds only in-frame clones and misses some; the assay was immunoSEQ multiplex PCR. V and J calls and clone size follow that table, whereas D and trimming were derived from the DNA. The sample shows about 120,000 clones, about 81% of them seen only once. This clone was counted once. Its antigen is unidentified.

The rearrangement joins TRBV9 to TRBJ2-1; 9 bases map to TRBD1. This clonotype was obtained from a woman aged 40 to 49 in good health and CMV-seropositive. Sequencing was done on a sample of PBMCs. The CDR3 DNA sequence: TGTGCCAGCAGCGGCCGGGACAGGGTTCTCAATGAGCAGTTCTTC. Protein: CASSGRDRVLNEQFF.